This T cell receptor beta chain was sequenced for a study of shared clonotypes between healthy human individuals. Findings and caveats of the study: Among several donors, roughly 5.4% of naive CD4 clonotypes were found in common.

Assay used: immunoSEQ multiplex PCR; TCRdb lists only in-frame clones, some missing. The sample consists of about 2.4 million clones, approximately 93% of them appearing once. Points on this clone: Its antigen is still unknown.

The V and J ends lost 4 bases and 10 bases, in that order; junction bases with no gene match: 7. The CDR3 has 13 amino acids. CDR1 and CDR2 (germline): ENHRY, SYGVKD. The rearrangement links TRBV10-3 to TRBJ2-1, with TRBD2 matching 7 bases. This clonotype was sampled from a man between 18 and 29 years old in good health. Some clones in this sample may be carry-over from other donors' samples. Sequencing input: naive CD4+ T cells from PBMCs. This sample's subset: CD45RA+ positively selected. CDR3 bases: TGTGCCATCAGTGCGGGCCGGGGGGAAGAGCAGTTCTTC. The encoded protein is CAISAGRGEEQFF.